The 14 T cell receptor beta chains given below trace back to one sample, sequenced in a study of tumor-infiltrating lymphocytes in localized non-small cell lung cancer. Libraries were prepared by immunoSEQ multiplex PCR; TCRdb keeps only in-frame clonotypes and omits some of them. The sample holds 9,500 to 10,000 clones, over 60% seen once. What was sequenced was lung tumor tissue. The receptors come from a human donor with non-small cell lung cancer.

V gene TRBV5-4 combines with J gene TRBJ1-5; tentative D call: TRBD1 (5 bases). Trimming left V 2 bases short and J 10 bases short, with 16 bases between. The CDR3 length is 14 residues. Per the germline V gene, CDR1 is SGHNT and CDR2 is YYREEE (reference sequence). The CDR3 region has the DNA TGTGCCAGCAGCTTTTATGCGGACAAAAGTCCCCAGCATTTT. Protein sequence: CASSFYADKSPQHF.

This chain links TRBV13 with TRBJ2-1, with TRBD2 matching 9 bases. Unmatched junction bases numbered 21, after V lost 5 bases and J lost 4 bases. The CDR3 runs 20 residues. Germline CDR1 PRHDT, CDR2 FYEKMQ (reference sequence). The CDR3 loop is CASSQQASGELLGAYNEQFF. For the CDR3, the DNA is TGTGCCAGCAGCCAGCAGGCTAGCGGGGAGTTACTAGGGGCTTACAATGAGCAGTTCTTC.

This clone was picked up one time. The J gene is TRBJ1-1, the V gene TRBV27; D remains unclear. Trimming took 6 bases from V and 4 from J, leaving 9 bases between them. The CDR3 length is 12 residues. CDR1 and CDR2 (germline): MNHEY, SMNVEV (reference sequence). The CDR3 spells CASSPTGTEAFF. The CDR3 nucleotides are TGTGCCAGCAGCCCAACCGGCACTGAAGCTTTCTTT.

Regarding this clone: The junction differs from germline at one of its ends, possibly a read error. Additional DNA sequences in this sample encode the identical CDR3. The chain links TRBV4-1 to TRBJ1-1; D is uncertain. This CDR3 comprises 14 residues. Germline CDR1 reads MGHRA; CDR2 reads YSYEKL. The CDR3 sequence: CASSPFGQNTEAFF. CDR3 nucleotide sequence: TGCGCTAGCAGCCCCTTCGGCCAAAACACTGAAGCTTTCTTT.

The chain has TRBV30 and TRBJ1-4; D gene ambiguous. Between the trimmed V and J ends, which lost 0 bases and 7 bases, there was a span of 15 bases. This CDR3 region has 15 residues. CDR1 is GTSNPN, CDR2 SVGIG, per germline (reference sequence). CDR3 DNA sequence: TGTGCCTGGAGTGTACGGGGAGGCGGCGGTGAAAAACTGTTTTTT. Protein sequence: CAWSVRGGGGEKLFF.

This rearrangement joins TRBV2 to TRBJ2-4, with TRBD2 matching 7 bases. Looked up from germline, CDR1 is SNHLY and CDR2 is FYNNEI. V shed 4 bases, J shed 4 bases, and the junction held 1 base outside the gene matches. The CDR3 has 13 residues. The CDR3 DNA reads TGTGCCAGCAGTGGGACTAGGAAAAACATTCAGTACTTC. Protein sequence: CASSGTRKNIQYF. Filled out from reference TRBV2 and TRBJ2-4, the complete variable domain reads EPEVTQTPSHQVTQMGQEVILRCVPISNHLYFYWYRQILGQKVEFLVSFYNNEISEKSEIFDDQFSVERPDGSNFTLKIRSTKLEDSAMYFCASSGTRKNIQYFGAGTRLSVL.

A few counts support this clone. The V call is TRBV10-3, the J call TRBJ1-1; D may be TRBD1 (6 bases). Deletions cut 2 bases from V and 5 bases from J, with 9 bases between. Looked up from germline, CDR1 is ENHRY and CDR2 is SYGVKD. The CDR3 spans 13 residues. The CDR3 coding sequence is TGTGCCATCAGTGAGCGGGGGGCAACTGAAGCTTTCTTT. Its protein is CAISERGATEAFF.

This clone was recorded a few times. The chain uses TRBV27 and TRBJ1-6; the D gene is possibly TRBD1 (5 bases). With 2 bases removed from V and 9 bases from J, the gap between germline ends came to 11 bases. The germline V gene encodes CDR1 MNHEY and CDR2 SMNVEV (reference sequence). The CDR3 is made up of 14 amino acids. The CDR3: CASSLEGRGSPLHF. The CDR3 DNA reads as TGTGCCAGCAGTTTAGAGGGAAGGGGTTCACCCCTCCACTTT.

This sequence joins TRBV2 and TRBJ2-6, with D possibly TRBD1 on 5 matching bases. The CDR3 is made up of 16 amino acids. Germline V gives CDR1 SNHLY, CDR2 FYNNEI. The V and J ends lost 2 bases and 2 bases respectively, with 10 bases between them. The CDR3 region has the DNA TGTGCCAGCAGTGAATGGTGGGGCCCTGGGGCCAACGTCCTGACTTTC. Translating it yields CASSEWWGPGANVLTF.

This chain joins TRBV7-3 and TRBJ1-6; perhaps TRBD1 as D (5 bases). This CDR3 region has 14 residues. Germline CDR1 reads SGHTA; CDR2 reads FQGTGA. V gave up 5 bases and J gave up 7 bases, with 12 bases separating them. The CDR3 nucleotides are TGTGCCAGCAGCACAGGACACGGAAATTCACCCCTCCACTTT. Its protein is CASSTGHGNSPLHF. Complete variable domain (other parts from reference TRBV7-3 and TRBJ1-6): GAGVSQTPSNKVTEKGKYVELRCDPISGHTALYWYRQSLGQGPEFLIYFQGTGAADDSGLPNDRFFAVRPEGSVSTLKIQRTERGDSAVYLCASSTGHGNSPLHFGNGTRLTVT.

The chain has TRBV11-2 and TRBJ2-7; TRBD1 is a possible D gene (6 bases). With 6 bases removed from V and 3 bases from J, the gap between germline ends came to 12 bases. The CDR3 consists of 13 residues. Germline lookup yields CDR1 SGHAT and CDR2 FQNNGV. The CDR3 here is CASRYQGNYEQYF. Here the CDR3 DNA reads TGTGCCAGCAGGTACCAGGGGAACTACGAGCAGTACTTC.

The V call is TRBV5-1, the J call TRBJ2-7, with 7 bases lining up with TRBD1. J was trimmed by 7 bases and V by 3 bases; bases with no gene match: 7. This CDR3 is built from 13 residues. Germline lookup yields CDR1 SGHRS and CDR2 YFSETQ. CDR3 residues: CASSSDRAREQYF. CDR3 nucleotide sequence: TGCGCCAGCAGCTCCGACAGGGCGAGGGAGCAGTACTTC.

The CDR3 loop reads CASSQARLAGIYEQYF. CDR3 DNA sequence: TGTGCCAGCAGCCAAGCGCGACTAGCGGGGATCTACGAGCAGTACTTC. The chain has TRBV4-2 and TRBJ2-7; TRBD2 agrees at 11 bases. Germline CDR1 and CDR2: LGHNA and YNFKEQ. Losses at the gene ends were 1 base for V and 3 bases for J; bases not matched to a gene: 5. The CDR3 totals 16 residues.

The chain combines TRBV27 with TRBJ1-6, with D unclear. Per the germline V gene, CDR1 is MNHEY and CDR2 is SMNVEV (reference sequence). This CDR3 is built from 15 residues. V lost 2 bases and J 7 bases, leaving 12 bases between the germline ends. CDR3 nucleotides: TGTGCCAGCAGTTTACGGTTGGCCCAAAATTCACCCCTCCACTTT. Protein: CASSLRLAQNSPLHF.